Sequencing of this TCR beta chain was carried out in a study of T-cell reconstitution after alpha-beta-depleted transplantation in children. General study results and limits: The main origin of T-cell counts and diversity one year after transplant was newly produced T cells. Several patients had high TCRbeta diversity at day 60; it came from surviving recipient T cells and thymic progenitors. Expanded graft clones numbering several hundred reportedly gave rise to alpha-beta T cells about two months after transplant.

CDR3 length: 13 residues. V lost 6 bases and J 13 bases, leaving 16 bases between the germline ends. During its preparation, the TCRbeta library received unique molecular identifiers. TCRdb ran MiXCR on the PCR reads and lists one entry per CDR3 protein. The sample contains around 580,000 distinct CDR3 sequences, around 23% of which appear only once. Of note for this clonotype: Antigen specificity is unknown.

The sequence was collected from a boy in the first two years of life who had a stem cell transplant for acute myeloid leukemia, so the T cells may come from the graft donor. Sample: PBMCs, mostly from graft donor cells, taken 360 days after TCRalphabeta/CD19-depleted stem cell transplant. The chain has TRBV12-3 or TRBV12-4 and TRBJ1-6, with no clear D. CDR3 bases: TGTGCCAGCAGGGCTACAGAAGGTGGTCCCCTCCACTTT. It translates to CASRATEGGPLHF.